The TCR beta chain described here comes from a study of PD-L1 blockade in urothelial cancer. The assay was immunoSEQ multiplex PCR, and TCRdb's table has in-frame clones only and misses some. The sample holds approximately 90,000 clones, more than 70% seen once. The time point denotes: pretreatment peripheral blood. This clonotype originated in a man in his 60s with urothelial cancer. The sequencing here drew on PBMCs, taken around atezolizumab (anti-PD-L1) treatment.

CDR3: CASSTSPISEKLFF. CDR3 DNA: TGTGCCAGCAGCACCTCACCAATCAGTGAAAAACTGTTTTTT. The chain recombines TRBV5-6 with TRBJ1-4; D unclear. The CDR3 consists of 14 residues. The ends were cut back, 4 bases at V and 7 bases at J, with 14 bases in the middle. Germline CDR1 reads SGHDT; CDR2 reads YYEEEE.